This T cell receptor (beta chain) was sequenced in a study of T cell responses to AZD1222 COVID-19 vaccine. The trim removed 3 bases at V and 4 bases at J, leaving 3 bases unmatched. The germline CDR1 and CDR2 sequences are DFQATT and SNEGSKA (reference sequence). The CDR3 sequence is 13 residues long. The study's findings and limits: Sampling captured repertoires only after the peak T cell response. Spike-specific TCR breadth and depth rose after two AZD1222 doses.

Notes on this clone: Its antigen is unidentified.

The repertoire was sequenced with immunoSEQ multiplex PCR; TCRdb's copy has only in-frame clones and lacks some. The data hold 65,000 to 85,000 clones, with 85% observed a single time. This TCR derives from an adult in good health. The chain carries TRBV20-1 and TRBJ1-5; 7 nucleotides line up with TRBD1. The source material was peripheral blood, sampled on day 0 of AZD1222 vaccination. The CDR3 loop reads CSASRGRNQPQHF. In DNA form, the CDR3 reads TGCAGTGCTAGTAGGGGGCGGAATCAGCCCCAGCATTTT.